The text below deals with one T cell receptor (gamma chain). Its antigen is unidentified. The CDR3 spans 13 residues. V shed 0 bases and J 7 bases; nucleotides not matched to a gene: 6. Germline V gene lookup returns CDR1 VTNTFY and CDR2 YDVSTARD (reference sequence). The sample comes from a study of Vδ1+ human thymocytes. Study-level points and caveats: Thymic TRG and TRD repertoires appeared highly polyclonal. Roughly 22% of thymic delta-chain sequences were Vdelta2, with few Vdelta3, unlike blood Vdelta1+ controls. TRG sequences recurred across donors, whereas TRD sequences stayed essentially private.

RNA was extracted from the cells and then reverse transcribed. Pooled V-gene forward primers with one constant-region reverse primer generated the CDR3 amplicons by multiplex PCR. TCRdb re-called clones from the multiplex PCR reads using CATT. The data show roughly 30,000 gamma-chain clones, over 15% seen once. Thymocytes were sorted as CD3+ TCRVdelta1+ TCRVdelta2- after alphabeta T cell depletion. Sorted Vdelta1+ thymocytes were about 96% to 99.6% pure. This TCR came from a boy under two years old who had congenital heart surgery. The rearrangement joins TRGV3 to TRGJ1 or TRGJ2. The sequenced sample was Vdelta1+ gamma-delta thymocytes from the thymus. Subset specified: FACS-sorted CD3+ TCRalphabeta- TCRVdelta1+ TCRVdelta2- thymocytes. The CDR3 reads CATWDRFGYKKLF. CDR3 sequence (DNA): TGTGCCACCTGGGACAGGTTTGGATATAAGAAACTCTTT.